Here is one T cell receptor beta chain with its context. Original handling: Estimation of nucleated cell counts relied on the amplification of reference gene primers. The table came from immunoSEQ multiplex PCR; TCRdb's copy has only in-frame clones and leaves some out. V, J and clone size are those of that table, while D and trimming were read from the DNA. The table records about 190,000 clones, 70% to 80% of them present only once. This entry comes from a study of blood T cell repertoires in COVID-19. For the study at large: Both acute and convalescent COVID-19 samples were obtained from the United States, Italy and Spain. PBMCs, B-cell-depleted T cells, or T cells provided the cDNA or gDNA that made up the material.

This clonotype was sampled from a woman between 45 and 60 years old with acute or convalescent COVID-19. Sequenced sample: peripheral blood.

The CDR3 spells CASSARDYNPYNEQFF. CDR3 nucleotide sequence: TGTGCCAGCAGCGCCCGGGACTACAACCCCTACAATGAGCAGTTCTTC. The rearrangement uses TRBV9 and TRBJ2-1; 7 bases match TRBD2. Germline CDR1 SGDLS, CDR2 YYNGEE. V was clipped by 3 bases and J by 2 bases; unmatched bases: 8. The CDR3 sequence is 16 residues long.